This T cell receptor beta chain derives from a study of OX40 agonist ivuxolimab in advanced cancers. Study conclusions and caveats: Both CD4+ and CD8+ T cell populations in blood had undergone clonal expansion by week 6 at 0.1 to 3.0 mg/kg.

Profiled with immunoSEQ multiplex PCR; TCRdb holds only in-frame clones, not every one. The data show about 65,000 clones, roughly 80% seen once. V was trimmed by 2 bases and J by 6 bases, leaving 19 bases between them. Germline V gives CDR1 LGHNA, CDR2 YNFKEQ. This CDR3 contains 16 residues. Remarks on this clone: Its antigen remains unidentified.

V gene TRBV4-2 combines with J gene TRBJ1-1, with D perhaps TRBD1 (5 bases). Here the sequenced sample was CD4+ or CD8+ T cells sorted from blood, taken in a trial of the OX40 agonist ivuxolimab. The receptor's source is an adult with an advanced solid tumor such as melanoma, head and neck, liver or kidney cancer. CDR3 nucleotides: TGTGCCAGCAGCCAATCCGGGGCAGGGTTAGGCGCTGAAGCTTTCTTT. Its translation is CASSQSGAGLGAEAFF.